Reported below is one TCR beta chain. Germline V gene sequence: CDR1 SGHRS, CDR2 YFSETQ. The V end lost 4 bases, the J end lost 3 bases, and 14 bases lay between the germline ends. The CDR3 has 16 amino acids. Some clones are missing from TCRdb's copy, which holds only in-frame ones; the method was immunoSEQ multiplex PCR. The data hold roughly 130,000 clones, with approximately 84% observed a single time. The sample is drawn from a study of blood T cell repertoires in COVID-19. Study background: COVID-19 samples from acute and convalescent phases originated in the United States, Italy and Spain.

This sequence was found in a man in his 70s with acute or convalescent COVID-19. The V call is TRBV5-1, the J call TRBJ1-6; D unclear. The sequenced material came from peripheral blood. CDR3 nucleotides: TGCGCCAGCAGCAAGGGTGGGGAGATCTATAATTCACCCCTCCACTTT. Encoded protein: CASSKGGEIYNSPLHF.